This TCR beta chain was documented in a study of cytomegalovirus exposure and HLA in healthy donors. The wider study: Around 80 million unique TCR sequences came from HLA-typed donors in an early release.

Study outcomes and limitations: In a later analysis, DRB1 alleles had the most associated TCRs; HLA-C alleles the fewest.

Concerning this clone itself: Antigen specificity is unknown.

This CDR3 comprises 15 residues. Trimming cost V 0 bases and J 2 bases, with 10 bases left between them. Germline lookup yields CDR1 SGHDT and CDR2 YYEEEE. The PCR ran on 60 Vbeta and 13 Jbeta primers. Using immunoSEQ multiplex PCR, the repertoire was profiled, and TCRdb retains in-frame clones only, with some absent. The data hold 99,000 or so clones, with about 80% observed a single time. The TCR comes from a man under 40 in good health and CMV-seronegative. The V call is TRBV5-6, the J call TRBJ2-3; a weak D match, TRBD2 (6 bases). The sample consisted of PBMCs. CDR3 protein: CASSLGGLLTDTQYF. The DNA of the CDR3 is TGTGCCAGCAGCTTGGGGGGACTTCTCACAGATACGCAGTATTTT. The whole variable domain, filled in from reference TRBV5-6 and TRBJ2-3, reads DAGVTQSPTHLIKTRGQQVTLRCSPKSGHDTVSWYQQALGQGPQFIFQYYEEEERQRGNFPDRFSGHQFPNYSSELNVNALLLGDSALYLCASSLGGLLTDTQYFGPGTRLTVL.